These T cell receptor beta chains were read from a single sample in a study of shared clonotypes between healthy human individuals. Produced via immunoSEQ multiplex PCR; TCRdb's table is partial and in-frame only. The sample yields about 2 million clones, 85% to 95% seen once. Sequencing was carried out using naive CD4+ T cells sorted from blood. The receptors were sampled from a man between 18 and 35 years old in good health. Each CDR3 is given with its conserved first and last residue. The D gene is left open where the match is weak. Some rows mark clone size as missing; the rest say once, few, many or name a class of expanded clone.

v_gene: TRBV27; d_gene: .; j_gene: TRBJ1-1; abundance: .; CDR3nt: TGTGCCAGCAGTTTTAAGGGGGGCTTTAGCACTGAAGCTTTCTTT; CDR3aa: CASSFKGGFSTEAFF
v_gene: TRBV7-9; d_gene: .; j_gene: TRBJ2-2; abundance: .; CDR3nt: TGTGCCAGCAGCTTCTTAAACACCGGGGAGCTGTTTTTT; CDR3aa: CASSFLNTGELFF
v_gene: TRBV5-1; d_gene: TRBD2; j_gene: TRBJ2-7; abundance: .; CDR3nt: TGCGCCAGCAGACGTAGCGGGGGTAGCTCCTACGAGCAGTACTTC; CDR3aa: CASRRSGGSSYEQYF
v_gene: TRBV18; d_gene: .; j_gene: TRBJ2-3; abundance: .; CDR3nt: TGTGCCAGCTCACCACCGGGGGCTTGGGGCACAGATACGCAGTATTTT; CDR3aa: CASSPPGAWGTDTQYF
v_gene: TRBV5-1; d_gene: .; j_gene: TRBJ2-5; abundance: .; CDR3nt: TGCGCCAGCAGCTTTGGCAAAGGAGGGGAGACCCAGTACTTC; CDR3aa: CASSFGKGGETQYF
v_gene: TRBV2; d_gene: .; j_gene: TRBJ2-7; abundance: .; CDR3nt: TGTGCCAGCAGTATTCGGACATCGCCCTACGAGCAGTACTTC; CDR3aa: CASSIRTSPYEQYF
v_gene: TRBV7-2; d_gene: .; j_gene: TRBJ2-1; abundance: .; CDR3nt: TGTGCCAGCAGCTTAGCCAATACGGGACTCCCGAGCAATGAGCAGTTCTTC; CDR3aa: CASSLANTGLPSNEQFF
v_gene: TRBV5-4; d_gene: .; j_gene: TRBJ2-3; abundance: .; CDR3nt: TGTGCCAGCAGCTTGGGGACGGCCCGCACAGATACGCAGTATTTT; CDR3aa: CASSLGTARTDTQYF
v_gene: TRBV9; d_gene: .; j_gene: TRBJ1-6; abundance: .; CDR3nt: TGTGCCAGCAGCGCCGAGACGGCTTCACCCCTCCACTTT; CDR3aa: CASSAETASPLHF
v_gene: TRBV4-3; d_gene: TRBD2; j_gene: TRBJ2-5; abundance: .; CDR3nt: TGCGCCAGCAGCCAAGGGGGACTAGCGGGATCTGAGACCCAGTACTTC; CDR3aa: CASSQGGLAGSETQYF
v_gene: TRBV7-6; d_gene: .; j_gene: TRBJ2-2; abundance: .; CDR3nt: TGTGCCAGCAGCCAGTGGGAGTTAGGGAACACCGGGGAGCTGTTTTTT; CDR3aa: CASSQWELGNTGELFF
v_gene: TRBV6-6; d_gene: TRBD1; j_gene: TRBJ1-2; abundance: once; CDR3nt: TGTGCCAGCAGGCTTTGGACAGGCGGGGGCTACACCTTC; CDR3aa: CASRLWTGGGYTF
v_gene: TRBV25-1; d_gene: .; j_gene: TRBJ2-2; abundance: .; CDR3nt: TGTGCCAGCAGCGCCAGTAACACCGGGGAGCTGTTTTTT; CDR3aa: CASSASNTGELFF
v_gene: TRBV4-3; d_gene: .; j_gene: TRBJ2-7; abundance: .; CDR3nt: TGCGCCAGCAGCCAAGCCCCTCAGTCCTACGAGCAGTACTTC; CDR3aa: CASSQAPQSYEQYF
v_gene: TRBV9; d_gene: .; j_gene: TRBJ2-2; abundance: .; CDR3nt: TGTGCCAGCAGCGTAGGCGGTGGTGTTGGAATCACCGGGGAGCTGTTTTTT; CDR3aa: CASSVGGGVGITGELFF
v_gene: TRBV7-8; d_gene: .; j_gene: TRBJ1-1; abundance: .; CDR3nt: TGTGCCAGCAGCTTAGCGGAAGGGCCGGGCACTGAAGCTTTCTTT; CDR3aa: CASSLAEGPGTEAFF
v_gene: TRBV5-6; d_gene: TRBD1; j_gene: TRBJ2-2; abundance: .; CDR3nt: TGTGCCAGCAGCTTTGGATCCTACCAGGGGGTCGCCGGGGAGCTGTTTTTT; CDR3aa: CASSFGSYQGVAGELFF
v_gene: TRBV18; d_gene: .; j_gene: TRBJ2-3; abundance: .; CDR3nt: TGTGCCAGCTCACCATCAGGGACAGATACGCAGTATTTT; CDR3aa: CASSPSGTDTQYF
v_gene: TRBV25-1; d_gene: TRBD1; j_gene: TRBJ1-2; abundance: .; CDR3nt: TGTGCCAGCAGTGCCCCGGGACAGGGCGACTATGGCTACACCTTC; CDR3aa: CASSAPGQGDYGYTF
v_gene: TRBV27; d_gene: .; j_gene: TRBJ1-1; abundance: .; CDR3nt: TGTGCCAGCAGTTTCAGGGGATTTGGATATACTGAAGCTTTCTTT; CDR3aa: CASSFRGFGYTEAFF
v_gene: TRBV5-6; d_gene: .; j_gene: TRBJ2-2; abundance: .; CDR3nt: TGTGCCAGCAGCTTGGGGCCGGGGGGCTACACCGGGGAGCTGTTTTTT; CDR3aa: CASSLGPGGYTGELFF
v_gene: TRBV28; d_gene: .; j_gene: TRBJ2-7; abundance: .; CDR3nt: TGTGCCAGCAGTGAGGGGACACTCTACGAGCAGTACTTC; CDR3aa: CASSEGTLYEQYF
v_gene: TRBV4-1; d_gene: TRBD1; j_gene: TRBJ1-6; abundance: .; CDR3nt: TGCGCCAGCAGCCAAACAATGGCAGGGGGAACCTATAATTCACCCCTCCACTTT; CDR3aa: CASSQTMAGGTYNSPLHF
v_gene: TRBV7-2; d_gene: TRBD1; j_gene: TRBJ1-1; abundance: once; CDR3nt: TGTGCCAGCAGCTTTGGACAGGGGATGAACACTGAAGCTTTCTTT; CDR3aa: CASSFGQGMNTEAFF
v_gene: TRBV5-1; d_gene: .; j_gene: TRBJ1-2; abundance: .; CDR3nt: TGCGCCAGCAGCTTGGCCGGGCAGACGGATGGCTACACCTTC; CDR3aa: CASSLAGQTDGYTF
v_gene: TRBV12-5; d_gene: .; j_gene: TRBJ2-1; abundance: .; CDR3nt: TGTGCTAGTGGTTTGTTAGCGGTCAATGAGCAGTTCTTC; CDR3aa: CASGLLAVNEQFF
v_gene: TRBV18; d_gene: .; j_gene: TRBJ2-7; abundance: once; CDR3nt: TGTGCCAGCTCTGAAAGGGTCGGAACCTACGAGCAGTACTTC; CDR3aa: CASSERVGTYEQYF
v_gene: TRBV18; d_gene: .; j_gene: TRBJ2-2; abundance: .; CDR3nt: TGTGCCAGCTCACCCGACCGAGTCGCCGGGGAGCTGTTTTTT; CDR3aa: CASSPDRVAGELFF
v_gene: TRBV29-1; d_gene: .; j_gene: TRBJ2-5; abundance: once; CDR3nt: TGCAGCGGCCAGCCGGGGGTCCAAGAGACCCAGTACTTC; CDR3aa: CSGQPGVQETQYF
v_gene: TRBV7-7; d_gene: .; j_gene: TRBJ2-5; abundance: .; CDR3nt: TGTGCTAGCAGCTTAGGGCGTTTGGAGACCCAGTACTTC; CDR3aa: CASSLGRLETQYF
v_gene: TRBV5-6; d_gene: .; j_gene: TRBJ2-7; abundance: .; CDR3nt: TGTGCCAGCAGCTTGGCGCAGGGGCGAGTCTACGAGCAGTACTTC; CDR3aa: CASSLAQGRVYEQYF
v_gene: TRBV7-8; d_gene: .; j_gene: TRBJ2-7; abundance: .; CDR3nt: TGTGCCAGCAGCCAGAATGGCAACGAGCAGTACTTC; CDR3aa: CASSQNGNEQYF
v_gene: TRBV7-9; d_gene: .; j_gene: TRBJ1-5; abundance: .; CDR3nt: TGTGCCAGCAGCTTATCAGAAAGCAATCAGCCCCAGCATTTT; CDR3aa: CASSLSESNQPQHF
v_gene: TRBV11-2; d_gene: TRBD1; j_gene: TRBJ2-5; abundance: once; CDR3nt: TGTGCCAGCAGCCCCGGGACAGGGGGTGAGACCCAGTACTTC; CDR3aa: CASSPGTGGETQYF
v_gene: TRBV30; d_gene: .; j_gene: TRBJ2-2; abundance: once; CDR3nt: TGTGCCTGGAGTCAGGGCGGCGCCGGGGAGCTGTTTTTT; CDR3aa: CAWSQGGAGELFF
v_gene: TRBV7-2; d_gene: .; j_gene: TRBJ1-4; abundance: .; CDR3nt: TGTGCCAGCAGCTTAGCTAGGGTGTTTGGGGCAACTAATGAAAAACTGTTTTTT; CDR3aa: CASSLARVFGATNEKLFF